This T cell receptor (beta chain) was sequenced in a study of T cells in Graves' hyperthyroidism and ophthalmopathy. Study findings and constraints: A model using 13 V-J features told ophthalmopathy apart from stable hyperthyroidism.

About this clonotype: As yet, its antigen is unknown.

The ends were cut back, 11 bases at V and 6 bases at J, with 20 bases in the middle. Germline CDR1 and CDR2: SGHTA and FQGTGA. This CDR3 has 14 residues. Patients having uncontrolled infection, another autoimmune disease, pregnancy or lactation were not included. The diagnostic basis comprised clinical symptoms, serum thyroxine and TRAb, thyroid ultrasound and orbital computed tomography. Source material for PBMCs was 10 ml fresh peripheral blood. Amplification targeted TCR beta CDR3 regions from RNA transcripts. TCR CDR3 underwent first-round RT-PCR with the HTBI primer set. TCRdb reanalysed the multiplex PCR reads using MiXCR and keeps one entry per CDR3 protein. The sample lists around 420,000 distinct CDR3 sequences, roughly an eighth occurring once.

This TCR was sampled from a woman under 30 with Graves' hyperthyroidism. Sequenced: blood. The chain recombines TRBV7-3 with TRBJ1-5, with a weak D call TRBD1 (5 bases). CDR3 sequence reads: CAWEKGPGTQPQHF. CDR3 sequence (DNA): TGTGCCTGGGAAAAGGGGCCAGGGACTCAGCCCCAGCATTTT.